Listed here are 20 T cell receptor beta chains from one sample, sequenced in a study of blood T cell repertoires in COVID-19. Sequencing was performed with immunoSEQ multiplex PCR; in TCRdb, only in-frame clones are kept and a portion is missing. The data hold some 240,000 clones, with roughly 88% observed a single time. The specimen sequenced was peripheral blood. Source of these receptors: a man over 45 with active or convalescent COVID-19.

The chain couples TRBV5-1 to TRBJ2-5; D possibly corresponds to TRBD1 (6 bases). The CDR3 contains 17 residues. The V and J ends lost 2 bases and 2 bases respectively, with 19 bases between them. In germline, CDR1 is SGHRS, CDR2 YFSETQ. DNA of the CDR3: TGCGCCAGCAGCTTTAATGGGGGCTGGAGTAGGCAAGAGACCCAGTACTTC. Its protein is CASSFNGGWSRQETQYF.

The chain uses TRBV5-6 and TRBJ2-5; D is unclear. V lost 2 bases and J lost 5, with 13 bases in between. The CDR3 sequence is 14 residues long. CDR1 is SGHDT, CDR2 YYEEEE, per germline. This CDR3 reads CASSFWFSEETQYF. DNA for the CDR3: TGTGCCAGCAGCTTTTGGTTCTCCGAGGAGACCCAGTACTTC.

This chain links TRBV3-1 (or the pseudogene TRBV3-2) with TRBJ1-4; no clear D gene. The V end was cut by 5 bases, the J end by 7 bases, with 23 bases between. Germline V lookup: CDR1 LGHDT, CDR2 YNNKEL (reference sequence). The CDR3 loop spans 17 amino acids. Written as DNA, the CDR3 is TGTGCCAGCAGCTCGCCCCGCCGGAGGGCTTATGGTGAAAAACTGTTTTTT. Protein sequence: CASSSPRRRAYGEKLFF.

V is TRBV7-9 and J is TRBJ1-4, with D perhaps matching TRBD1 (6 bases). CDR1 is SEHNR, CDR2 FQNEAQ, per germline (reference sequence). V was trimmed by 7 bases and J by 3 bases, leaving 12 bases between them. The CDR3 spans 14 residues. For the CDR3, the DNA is TGTGCCAGCACCCGGTGGGGGCCTAATGAAAAACTGTTTTTT. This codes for CASTRWGPNEKLFF.

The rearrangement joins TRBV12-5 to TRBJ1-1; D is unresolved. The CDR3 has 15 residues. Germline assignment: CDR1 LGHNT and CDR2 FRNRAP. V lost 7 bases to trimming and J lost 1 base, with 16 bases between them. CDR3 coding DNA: TGTGCTAGTGCCCCAGGCGGGTCTGAGAACACTGAAGCTTTCTTT. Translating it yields CASAPGGSENTEAFF.

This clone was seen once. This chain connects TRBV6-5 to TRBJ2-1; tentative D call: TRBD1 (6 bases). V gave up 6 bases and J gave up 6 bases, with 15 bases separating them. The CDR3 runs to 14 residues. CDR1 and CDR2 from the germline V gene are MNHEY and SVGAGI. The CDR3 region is CASSSDRISNEQFF. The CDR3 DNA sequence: TGTGCCAGCAGCAGTGACAGGATATCCAATGAGCAGTTCTTC.

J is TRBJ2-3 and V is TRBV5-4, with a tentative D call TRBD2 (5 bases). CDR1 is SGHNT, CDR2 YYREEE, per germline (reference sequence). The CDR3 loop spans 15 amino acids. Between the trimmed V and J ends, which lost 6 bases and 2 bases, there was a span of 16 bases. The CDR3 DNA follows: TGTGCCAGCAACATCGGAGGCGTCTACACAGATACGCAGTATTTT. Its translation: CASNIGGVYTDTQYF.

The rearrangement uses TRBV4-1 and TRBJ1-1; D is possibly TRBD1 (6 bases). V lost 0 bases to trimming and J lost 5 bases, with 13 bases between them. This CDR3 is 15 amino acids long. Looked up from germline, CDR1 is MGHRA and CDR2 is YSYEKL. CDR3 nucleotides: TGCGCCAGCAGCCAAGATCAGGGGAGAGGGACTGAAGCTTTCTTT. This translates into CASSQDQGRGTEAFF.

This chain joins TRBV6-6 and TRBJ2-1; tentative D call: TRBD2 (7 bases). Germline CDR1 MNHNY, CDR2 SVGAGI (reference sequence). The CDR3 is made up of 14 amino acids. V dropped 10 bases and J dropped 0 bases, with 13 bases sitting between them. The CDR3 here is CAIWGGRSYNEQFF. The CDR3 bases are TGTGCCATCTGGGGGGGGCGCTCCTACAATGAGCAGTTCTTC.

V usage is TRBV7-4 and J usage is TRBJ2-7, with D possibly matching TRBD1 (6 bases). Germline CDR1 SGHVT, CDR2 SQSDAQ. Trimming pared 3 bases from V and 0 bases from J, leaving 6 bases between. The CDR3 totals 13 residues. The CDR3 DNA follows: TGTGCCAGCAGCTTGGGACACTCCTACGAGCAGTACGTC. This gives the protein CASSLGHSYEQYV.

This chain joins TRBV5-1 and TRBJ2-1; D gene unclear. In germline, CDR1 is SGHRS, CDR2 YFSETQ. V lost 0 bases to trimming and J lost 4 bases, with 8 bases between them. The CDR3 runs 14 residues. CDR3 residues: CASSLAVSYNEQFF. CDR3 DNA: TGCGCCAGCAGCTTGGCGGTCTCGTACAATGAGCAGTTCTTC.

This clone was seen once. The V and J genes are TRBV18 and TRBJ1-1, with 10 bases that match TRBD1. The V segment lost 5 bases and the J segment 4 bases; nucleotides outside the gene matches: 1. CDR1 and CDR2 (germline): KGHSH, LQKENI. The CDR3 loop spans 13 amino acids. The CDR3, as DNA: TGTGCCAGCTCATGGACAGGGGGCACTGAAGCTTTCTTT. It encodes CASSWTGGTEAFF.

The CDR3 loop is CASSFLLGVKETQYF. The CDR3 coding sequence is TGTGCCAGCAGCTTTCTGCTGGGCGTTAAAGAGACCCAGTACTTC. This chain uses TRBV5-5 with TRBJ2-5; D not certain. The CDR3 sequence is 15 residues long. Between the trimmed V and J ends, which lost 2 bases and 3 bases, there was a span of 14 bases. Germline assignment: CDR1 SGHKS and CDR2 YYEKEE (reference sequence).

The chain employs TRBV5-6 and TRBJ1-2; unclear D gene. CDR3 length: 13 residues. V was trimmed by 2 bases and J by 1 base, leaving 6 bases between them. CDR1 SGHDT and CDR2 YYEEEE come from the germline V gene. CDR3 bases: TGTGCCAGCAGCTTCCCGAGTAACTATGGCTACACCTTC. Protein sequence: CASSFPSNYGYTF.

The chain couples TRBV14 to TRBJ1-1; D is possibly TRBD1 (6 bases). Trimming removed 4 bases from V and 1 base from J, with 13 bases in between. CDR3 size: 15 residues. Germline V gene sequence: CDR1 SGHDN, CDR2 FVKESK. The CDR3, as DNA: TGTGCCAGCAGCCTCGTCAGGGGTCCGAACACTGAAGCTTTCTTT. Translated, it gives CASSLVRGPNTEAFF.

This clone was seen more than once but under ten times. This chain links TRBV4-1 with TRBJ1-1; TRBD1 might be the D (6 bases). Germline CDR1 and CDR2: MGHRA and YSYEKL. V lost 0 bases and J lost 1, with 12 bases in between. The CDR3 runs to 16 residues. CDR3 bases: TGCGCCAGCAGCCAAGAACAGGGCGGAGGGAACACTGAAGCTTTCTTT. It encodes CASSQEQGGGNTEAFF.

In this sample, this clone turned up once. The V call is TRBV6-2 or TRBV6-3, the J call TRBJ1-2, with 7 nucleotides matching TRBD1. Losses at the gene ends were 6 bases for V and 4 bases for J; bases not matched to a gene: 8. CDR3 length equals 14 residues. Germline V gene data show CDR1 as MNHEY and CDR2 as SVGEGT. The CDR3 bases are TGTGCCAGCAGCCCGGGACAGATGCGCTATGGCTACACCTTC. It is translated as CASSPGQMRYGYTF.

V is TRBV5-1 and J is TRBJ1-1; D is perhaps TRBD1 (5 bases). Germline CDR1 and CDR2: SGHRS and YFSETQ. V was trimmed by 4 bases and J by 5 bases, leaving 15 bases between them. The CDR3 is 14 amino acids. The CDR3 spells CASSAGQGYTEAFF. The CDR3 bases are TGCGCCAGCAGCGCTGGGCAGGGATATACTGAAGCTTTCTTT. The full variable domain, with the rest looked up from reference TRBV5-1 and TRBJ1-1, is KAGVTQTPRYLIKTRGQQVTLSCSPISGHRSVSWYQQTPGQGLQFLFEYFSETQRNKGNFPGRFSGRQFSNSRSEMNVSTLELGDSALYLCASSAGQGYTEAFFGQGTRLTVV.

CDR3 nucleotide sequence: TGTGCCAGCAGCTTGGTGGGGCACTCGAACACTGAAGCTTTCTTT. Translating it yields CASSLVGHSNTEAFF. This chain joins TRBV5-5 and TRBJ1-1; the D gene is possibly TRBD1 (5 bases). There are 15 residues in the CDR3. The V end was cut by 0 bases, the J end by 1 base, with 10 bases between. Germline CDR1 SGHKS, CDR2 YYEKEE (reference sequence).

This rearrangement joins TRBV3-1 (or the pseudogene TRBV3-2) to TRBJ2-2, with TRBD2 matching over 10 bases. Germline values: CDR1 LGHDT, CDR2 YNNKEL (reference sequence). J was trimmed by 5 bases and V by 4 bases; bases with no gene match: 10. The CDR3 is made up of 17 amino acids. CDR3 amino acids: CASSPDQRGGWTGELFF. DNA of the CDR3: TGTGCCAGCAGCCCAGACCAGCGGGGGGGCTGGACCGGGGAGCTGTTTTTT.